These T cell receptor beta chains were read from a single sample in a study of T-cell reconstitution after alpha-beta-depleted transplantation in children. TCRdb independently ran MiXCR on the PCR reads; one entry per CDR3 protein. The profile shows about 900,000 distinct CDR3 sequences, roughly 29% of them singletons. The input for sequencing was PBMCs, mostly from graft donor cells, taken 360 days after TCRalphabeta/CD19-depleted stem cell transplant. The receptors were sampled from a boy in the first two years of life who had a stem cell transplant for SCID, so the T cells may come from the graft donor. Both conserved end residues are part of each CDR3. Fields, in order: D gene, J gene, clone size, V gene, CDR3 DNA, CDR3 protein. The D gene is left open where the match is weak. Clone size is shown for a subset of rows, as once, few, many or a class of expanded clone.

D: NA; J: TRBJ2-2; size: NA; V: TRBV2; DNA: TGTGCCAGCAGTGACAGGATGAACACCGGGGAGCTGTTTTTT; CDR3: CASSDRMNTGELFF
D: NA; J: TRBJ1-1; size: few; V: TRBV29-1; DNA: TGCAGCGTTGAGGGCAGTCTTAACCCGAACACTGAAGCTTTCTTT; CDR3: CSVEGSLNPNTEAFF
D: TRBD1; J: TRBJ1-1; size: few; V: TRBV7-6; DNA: TGTGCCAGCAGCCGGGACAGCGCAATGAACACTGAAGCTTTCTTT; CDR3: CASSRDSAMNTEAFF
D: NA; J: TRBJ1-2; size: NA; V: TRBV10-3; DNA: TGTGCCATCAGTGATAACATCGGCTATGGCTACACCTTC; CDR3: CAISDNIGYGYTF
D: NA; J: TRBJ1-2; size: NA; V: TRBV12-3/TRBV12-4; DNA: TGTGCCAGCAGCCCCGTTGGGACGGTGAGCTATGGCTACACCTTC; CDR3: CASSPVGTVSYGYTF
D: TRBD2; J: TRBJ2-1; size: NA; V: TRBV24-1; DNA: TGTGCCACCAGCCTCGGGACTAGCGGGGCCAATGAGCAGTTCTTC; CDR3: CATSLGTSGANEQFF
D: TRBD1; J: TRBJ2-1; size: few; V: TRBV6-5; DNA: TGTGCCAGCGGGACAGAAAACCTTTACAATGAGCAGTTCTTC; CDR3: CASGTENLYNEQFF
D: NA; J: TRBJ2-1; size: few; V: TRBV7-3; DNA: TGTGCCAGCAGCTTAGGGCCGGTAGAGTCCCACAATGAGCAGTTCTTC; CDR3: CASSLGPVESHNEQFF
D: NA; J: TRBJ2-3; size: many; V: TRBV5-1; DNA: TGCGCCAGCAGCTTGGGGATAGCTACCACAGATACGCAGTATTTT; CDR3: CASSLGIATTDTQYF
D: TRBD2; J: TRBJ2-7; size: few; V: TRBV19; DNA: TGTGCCAGTAGTCCCTCTTTGGGGCTAGCGGGGTACGAGCAGTACTTC; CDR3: CASSPSLGLAGYEQYF